This TCR beta chain was obtained from a study of T cell changes during pregnancy in multiple sclerosis. This CDR3 is 15 amino acids long. Sequenced by immunoSEQ multiplex PCR; TCRdb stores in-frame clones only, minus some. The sample lists 45,000 to 55,000 clones, 80% to 90% seen once, with around 1.2% in the top ten. The sample in question was CD4+ T cells from peripheral blood mononuclear cells, obtained in the second trimester of pregnancy. This sequence was found in a female donor with multiple sclerosis, enrolled in a pregnancy study. This sequence joins TRBV12-2 and TRBJ2-7; the table's D call, TRBD2, has no DNA check behind it. TRBV12-2 is a pseudogene locus. The CDR3 reads CASRLGSRSSYEQYF. As DNA, the CDR3 is TGTGCAAGTCGCTTAGGGAGTCGGAGCTCCTACGAGCAGTACTTC.